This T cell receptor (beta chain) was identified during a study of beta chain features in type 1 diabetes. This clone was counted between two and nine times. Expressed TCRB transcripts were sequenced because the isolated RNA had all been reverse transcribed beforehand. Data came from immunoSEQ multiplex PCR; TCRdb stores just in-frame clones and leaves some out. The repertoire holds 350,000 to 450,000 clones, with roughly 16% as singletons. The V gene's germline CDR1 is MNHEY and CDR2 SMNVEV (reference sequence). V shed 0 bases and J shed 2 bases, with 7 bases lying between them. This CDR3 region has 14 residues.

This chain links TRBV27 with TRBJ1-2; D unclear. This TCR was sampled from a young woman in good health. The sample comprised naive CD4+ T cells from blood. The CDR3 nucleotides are TGTGCCAGCAGTTTATCCCAGGCCAACTATGGCTACACCTTC. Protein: CASSLSQANYGYTF.